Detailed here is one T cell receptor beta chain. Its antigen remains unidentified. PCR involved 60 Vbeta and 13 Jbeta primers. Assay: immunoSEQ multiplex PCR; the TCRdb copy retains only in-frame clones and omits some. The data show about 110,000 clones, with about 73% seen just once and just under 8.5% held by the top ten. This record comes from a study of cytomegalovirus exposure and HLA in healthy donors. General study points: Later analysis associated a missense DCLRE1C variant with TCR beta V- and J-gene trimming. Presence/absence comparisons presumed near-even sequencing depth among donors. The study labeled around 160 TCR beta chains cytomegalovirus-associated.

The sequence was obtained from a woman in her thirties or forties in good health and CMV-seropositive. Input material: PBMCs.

The CDR3 loop reads CASRVNRALSYEQYF. The CDR3 DNA follows: TGTGCCAGTAGAGTAAACAGAGCACTTTCTTACGAGCAGTACTTC. The rearrangement joins TRBV19 to TRBJ2-7; D is ambiguous. Germline lookup yields CDR1 LNHDA and CDR2 SQIVND (reference sequence). The CDR3 is made up of 15 amino acids. V was shortened by 6 bases and J by 4 bases, with 19 bases between the two germline ends. Full variable domain (remainder filled in from reference TRBV19 and TRBJ2-7): DGGITQSPKYLFRKEGQNVTLSCEQNLNHDAMYWYRQDPGQGLRLIYYSQIVNDFQKGDIAEGYSVSREKKESFPLTVTSAQKNPTAFYLCASRVNRALSYEQYFGPGTRLTVT.